Listed here is a single T cell receptor beta chain. Its antigen remains unknown. V lost 3 bases and J 4 bases, leaving 15 bases between the germline ends. This CDR3 comprises 15 residues. The authors ran a second PCR of 7 to 11 cycles using a sample-barcoded 5' primer and a J-beta primer mix. Each of the samples gave a minimum of 2.5 million paired-end reads that contained CDR3. Via MiXCR, TCRdb re-called the 5' RACE reads, giving one row per CDR3 protein. Among under 1,000,000 distinct CDR3 sequences listed, 35% to 40% were seen once. The data are from a study of blood T cells in healthy people across ages. Study conclusions and caveats: PBMCs that were unsorted prevented a conclusive naive versus antigen-experienced comparison. Strong correlation existed between TCR beta diversity and naive T cell percentage.

The chain has TRBV12-3 or TRBV12-4 and TRBJ1-2; D possibly corresponds to TRBD1 (6 bases). The clonotype originates from a man aged 18 to 35 in good health. The specimen was blood. The CDR3 bases are TGTGCCAGCAGTTTCCCAGGGGTGGCCCCCTATGGCTACACCTTC. It translates to CASSFPGVAPYGYTF.